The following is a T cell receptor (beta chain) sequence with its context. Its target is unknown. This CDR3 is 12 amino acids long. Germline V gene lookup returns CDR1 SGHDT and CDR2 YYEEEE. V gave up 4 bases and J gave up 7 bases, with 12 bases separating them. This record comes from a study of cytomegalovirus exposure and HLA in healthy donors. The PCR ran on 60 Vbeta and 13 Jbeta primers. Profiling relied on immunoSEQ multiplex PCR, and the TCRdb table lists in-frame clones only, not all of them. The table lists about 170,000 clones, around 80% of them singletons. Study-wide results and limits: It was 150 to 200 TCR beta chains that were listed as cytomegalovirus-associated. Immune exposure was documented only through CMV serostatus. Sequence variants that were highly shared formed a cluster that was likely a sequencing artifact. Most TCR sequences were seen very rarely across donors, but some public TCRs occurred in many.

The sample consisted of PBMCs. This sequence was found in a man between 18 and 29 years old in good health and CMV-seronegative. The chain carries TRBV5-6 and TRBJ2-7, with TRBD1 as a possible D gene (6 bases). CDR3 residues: CASSGNRAEQYF. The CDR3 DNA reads TGTGCCAGCAGCGGAAACAGGGCAGAGCAGTACTTC.